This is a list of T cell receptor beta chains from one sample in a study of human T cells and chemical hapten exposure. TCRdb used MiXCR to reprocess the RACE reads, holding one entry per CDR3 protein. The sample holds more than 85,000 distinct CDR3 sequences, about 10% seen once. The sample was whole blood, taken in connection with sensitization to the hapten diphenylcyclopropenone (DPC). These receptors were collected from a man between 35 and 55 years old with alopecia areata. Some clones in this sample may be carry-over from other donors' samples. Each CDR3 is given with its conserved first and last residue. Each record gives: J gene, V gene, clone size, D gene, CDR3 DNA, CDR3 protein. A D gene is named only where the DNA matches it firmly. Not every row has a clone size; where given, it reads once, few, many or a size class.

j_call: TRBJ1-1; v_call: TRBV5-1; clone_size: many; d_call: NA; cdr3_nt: TGCGCCAGCAGCTTGCTAGGGCCGAACACTGAAGCTTTCTTT; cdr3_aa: CASSLLGPNTEAFF
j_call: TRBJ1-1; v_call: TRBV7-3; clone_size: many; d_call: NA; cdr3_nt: TGTGCCAGCAGCTTAAATGGGGGGATGAACACTGAAGCTTTCTTT; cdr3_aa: CASSLNGGMNTEAFF
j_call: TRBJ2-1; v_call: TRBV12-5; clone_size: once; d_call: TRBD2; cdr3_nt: TGTGCTAGTGGTTTGTTCCCTAGCGGGAGCCCCATCAATGAGCAGTTCTTC; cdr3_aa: CASGLFPSGSPINEQFF
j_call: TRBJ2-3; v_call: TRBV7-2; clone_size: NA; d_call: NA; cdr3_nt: TGTGCCAGCAGCTTACCCGACCTCACAGATACGCAGTATTTT; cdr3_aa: CASSLPDLTDTQYF
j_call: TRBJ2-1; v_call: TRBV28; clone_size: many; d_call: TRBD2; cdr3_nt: TGTGCCAGCAGCCCGTTACTAGCGGGAGATAGGGATGAGCAGTTCTTC; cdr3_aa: CASSPLLAGDRDEQFF
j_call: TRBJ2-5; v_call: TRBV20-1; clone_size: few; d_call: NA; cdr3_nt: TGCAGTGCTAGGCCCGAAGAGACCCAGTACTTC; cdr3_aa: CSARPEETQYF
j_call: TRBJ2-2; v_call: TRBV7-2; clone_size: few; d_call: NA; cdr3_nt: TGTGCCAGCAGCTTAGAGGGCCCTGTACTTGGCGGGGAGCTGTTTTTT; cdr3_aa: CASSLEGPVLGGELFF
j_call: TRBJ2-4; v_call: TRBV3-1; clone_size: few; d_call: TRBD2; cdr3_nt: TGTGCCAGCAGCCAAGTTGAGCGGGGCATTCAGTACTTC; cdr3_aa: CASSQVERGIQYF
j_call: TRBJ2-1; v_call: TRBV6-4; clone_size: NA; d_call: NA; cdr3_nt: TGTGCCAGCAGTGACGGGCTAGCATCGAGCAATGAGCAGTTCTTC; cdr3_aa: CASSDGLASSNEQFF
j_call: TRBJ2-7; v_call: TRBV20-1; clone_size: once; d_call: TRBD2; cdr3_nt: TGCAGTGCTAGAGAACTAGCGGGAGTGGTCTACGAGCAGTACTTC; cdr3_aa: CSARELAGVVYEQYF
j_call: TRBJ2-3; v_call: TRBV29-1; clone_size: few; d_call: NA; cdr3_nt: TGCAGCGTTGAAGTGGGGCTTCGGGCAGATACGCAGTATTTT; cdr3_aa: CSVEVGLRADTQYF
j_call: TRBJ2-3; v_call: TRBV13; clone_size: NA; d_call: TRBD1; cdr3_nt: TGTGCCAGCAGCTTACGGCGCGGGGGACAGGGGGCTGGGGATACGCAGTATTTT; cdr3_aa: CASSLRRGGQGAGDTQYF
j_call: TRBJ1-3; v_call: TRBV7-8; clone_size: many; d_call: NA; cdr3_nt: TGTGCCAGCAGCTTAGACGGAAGCTCTGGAAACACCATATATTTT; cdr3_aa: CASSLDGSSGNTIYF
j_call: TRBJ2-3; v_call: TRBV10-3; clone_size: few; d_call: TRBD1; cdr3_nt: TGTGCCATCAATTCCGGGACAGGGAACACAGATACGCAGTATTTT; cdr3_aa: CAINSGTGNTDTQYF
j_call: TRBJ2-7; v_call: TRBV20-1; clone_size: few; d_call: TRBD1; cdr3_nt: TGCAGTACGCCCGGGACAGCCTCCTACGAGCAGTACTTC; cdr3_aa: CSTPGTASYEQYF
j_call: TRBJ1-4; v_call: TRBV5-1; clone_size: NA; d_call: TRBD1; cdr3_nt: TGCGCCAGCAGCCTACAGGGGGACGGTGAAAAACTGTTTTTT; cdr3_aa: CASSLQGDGEKLFF
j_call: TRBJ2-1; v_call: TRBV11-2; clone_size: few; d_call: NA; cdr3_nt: TGTGCCAGCAGCTTAGATCGTGACCCATGGGGCAATGAGCAGTTCTTC; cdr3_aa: CASSLDRDPWGNEQFF
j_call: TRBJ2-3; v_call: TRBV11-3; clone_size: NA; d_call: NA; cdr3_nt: TGTGCCAGCAGCTCCGGCGGAGTTCTTACAGATACGCAGTATTTT; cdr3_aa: CASSSGGVLTDTQYF
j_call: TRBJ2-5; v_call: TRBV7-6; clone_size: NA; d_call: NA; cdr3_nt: TGTGCCAGCAGCTTAGGGGGGCTAGCGTTCGCCCCCCAAGAGACCCAGTACTTC; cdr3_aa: CASSLGGLAFAPQETQYF
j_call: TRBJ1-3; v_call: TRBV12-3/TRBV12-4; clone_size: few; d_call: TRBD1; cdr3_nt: TGTGCCAGCAGCCCACGGACAGGGGTCATCTCTGGAAACACCATATATTTT; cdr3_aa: CASSPRTGVISGNTIYF
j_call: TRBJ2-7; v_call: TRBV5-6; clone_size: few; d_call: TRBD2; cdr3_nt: TGTGCCAGCAGCTTGATGGGGGGGACTAGCGCACTCGAGCAGTACTTC; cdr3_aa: CASSLMGGTSALEQYF
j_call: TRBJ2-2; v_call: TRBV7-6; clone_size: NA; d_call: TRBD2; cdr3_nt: TGTGCCAGCAGCTTACTAGCGGGCTCGGGGAACACCGGGGAGCTGTTTTTT; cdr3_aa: CASSLLAGSGNTGELFF
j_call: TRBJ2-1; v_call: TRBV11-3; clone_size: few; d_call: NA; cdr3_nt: TGTGCCAGCAGCTTAGACACGGACAATGAGCAGTTCTTC; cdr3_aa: CASSLDTDNEQFF
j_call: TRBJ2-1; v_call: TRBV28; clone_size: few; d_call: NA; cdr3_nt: TGTGCCAGCAGTCTCCCGGCATTGGTAAAAGACAATGAGCAGTTCTTC; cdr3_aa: CASSLPALVKDNEQFF
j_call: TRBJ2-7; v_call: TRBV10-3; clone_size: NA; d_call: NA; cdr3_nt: TGTGCCATCGGGGCCGGGCCCTACAGCAATTACGAGCAGTACTTC; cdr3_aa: CAIGAGPYSNYEQYF
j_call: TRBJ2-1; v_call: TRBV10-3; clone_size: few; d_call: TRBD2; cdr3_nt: TGTGCCATCAGCGGGAGGTACAATGAGCAGTTCTTC; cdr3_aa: CAISGRYNEQFF
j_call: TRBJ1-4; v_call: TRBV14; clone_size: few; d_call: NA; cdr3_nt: TGTGCCAGCAGCCCTATTGGGGCAGAAGAAAAACTGTTTTTT; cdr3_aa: CASSPIGAEEKLFF
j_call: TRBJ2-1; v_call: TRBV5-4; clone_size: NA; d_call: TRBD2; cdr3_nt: TGTGCCAGCAGTCCCCTGGCGGGAGTAAACAATGAGCAGTTCTTC; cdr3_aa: CASSPLAGVNNEQFF
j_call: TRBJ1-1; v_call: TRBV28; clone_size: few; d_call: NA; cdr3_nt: TGTGCCAGCAGTCCATGGGGGACGGCGAACACTGAAGCTTTCTTT; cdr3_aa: CASSPWGTANTEAFF
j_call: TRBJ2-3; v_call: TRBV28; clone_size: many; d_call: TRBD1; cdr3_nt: TGTGCCAGCAGTTCCGGACAGGGGACAGATACGCAGTATTTT; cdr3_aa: CASSSGQGTDTQYF
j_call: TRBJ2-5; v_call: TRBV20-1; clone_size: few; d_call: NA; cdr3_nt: TGCAGTGTCAAAATCGGGGGACGGGAGACCCAGTACTTC; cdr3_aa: CSVKIGGRETQYF
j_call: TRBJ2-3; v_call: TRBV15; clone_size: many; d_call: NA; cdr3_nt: TGTGCCACCAGCAGAGATTCTTTCACAGATACGCAGTATTTT; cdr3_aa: CATSRDSFTDTQYF
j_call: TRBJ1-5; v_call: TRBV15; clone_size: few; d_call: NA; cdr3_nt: TGTGCCACCAGCAGTTCGGGAGGGGTTTATGGCAATCAGCCCCAGCATTTT; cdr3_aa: CATSSSGGVYGNQPQHF
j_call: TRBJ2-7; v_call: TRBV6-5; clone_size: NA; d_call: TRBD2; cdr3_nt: TGTGCCAGCAGTTATTTTCCGGGAGGGGACGAGCAGTACTTC; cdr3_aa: CASSYFPGGDEQYF
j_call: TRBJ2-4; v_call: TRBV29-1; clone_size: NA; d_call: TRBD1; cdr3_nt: TGCAGCGTGGGGATACAGGGGGCGAGGGACATTCAGTACTTC; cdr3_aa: CSVGIQGARDIQYF
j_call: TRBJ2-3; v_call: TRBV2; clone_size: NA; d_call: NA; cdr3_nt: TGTGCCAGCAGTGGGACTCGCACAGATACGCAGTATTTT; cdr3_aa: CASSGTRTDTQYF
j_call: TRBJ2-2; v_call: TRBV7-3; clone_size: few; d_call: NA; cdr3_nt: TGTGCCAGCAGCTTAAAAGGCAGGAACACCGGGGAGCTGTTTTTT; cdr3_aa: CASSLKGRNTGELFF
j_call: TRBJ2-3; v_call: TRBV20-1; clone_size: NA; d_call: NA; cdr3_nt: TGCAGTGGGAGCGCGGGAAGTGCTAGCACAGATACGCAGTATTTT; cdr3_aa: CSGSAGSASTDTQYF
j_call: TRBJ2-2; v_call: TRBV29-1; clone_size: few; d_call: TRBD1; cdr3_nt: TGCAGCGTTGAAGGACAGGGGGCTCGTCGGGAGCTGTTTTTT; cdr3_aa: CSVEGQGARRELFF
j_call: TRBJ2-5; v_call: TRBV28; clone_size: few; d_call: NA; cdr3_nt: TGTGCCAGCAGTAACCCCCAGCGGCGGTTCCAAGAGACCCAGTACTTC; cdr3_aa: CASSNPQRRFQETQYF
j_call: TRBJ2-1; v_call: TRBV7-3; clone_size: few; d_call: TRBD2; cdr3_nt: TGTGCCAGCAGCTTTAGCGGGATCTCCTACAATGAGCAGTTCTTC; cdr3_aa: CASSFSGISYNEQFF
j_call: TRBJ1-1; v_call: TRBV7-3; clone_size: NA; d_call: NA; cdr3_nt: TGTGCCAGCAGCTTAAATGGAGCAGGGTCATCGGAAGCTTTCTTT; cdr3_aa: CASSLNGAGSSEAFF
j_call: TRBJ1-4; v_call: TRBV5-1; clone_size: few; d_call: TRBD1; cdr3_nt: TGCGCCAGCAGCGGGGACAGCCCGATGGATGAAAAACTGTTTTTT; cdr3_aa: CASSGDSPMDEKLFF
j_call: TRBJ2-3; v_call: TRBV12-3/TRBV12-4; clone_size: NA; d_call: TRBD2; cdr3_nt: TGTGCCAGCAGGTTAGCGGGAACCACAGATACGCAGTATTTT; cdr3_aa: CASRLAGTTDTQYF
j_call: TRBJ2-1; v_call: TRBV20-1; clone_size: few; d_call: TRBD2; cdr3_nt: TGCAGTGCTAGAGGCCGGACTAGTGATGATGAGCAGTTCTTC; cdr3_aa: CSARGRTSDDEQFF
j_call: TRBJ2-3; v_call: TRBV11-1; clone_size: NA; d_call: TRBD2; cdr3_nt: TGTGCCAGCAGCCCCCGAATAGCGGGAAGCACAGATACGCAGTATTTT; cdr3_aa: CASSPRIAGSTDTQYF
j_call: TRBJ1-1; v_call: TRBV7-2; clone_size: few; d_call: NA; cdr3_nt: TGTGCCAGCAGCAATTCCTTTTGGACTGAAGCTTTCTTT; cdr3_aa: CASSNSFWTEAFF
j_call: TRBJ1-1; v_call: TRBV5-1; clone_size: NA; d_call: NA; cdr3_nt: TGCGCCAGCAGCTTGGCGGCAGGCGTGCAGATGAACACTGAAGCTTTCTTT; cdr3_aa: CASSLAAGVQMNTEAFF
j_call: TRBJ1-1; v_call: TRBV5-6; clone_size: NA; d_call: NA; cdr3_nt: TGTGCCAGCAGCGCAAACGACAGGCCGAACACTGAAGCTTTCTTT; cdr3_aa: CASSANDRPNTEAFF
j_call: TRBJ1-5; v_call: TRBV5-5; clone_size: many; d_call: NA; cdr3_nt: TGTGCCAGCAGCTTGTCCGGGAGCGGGCAGCCCCAGCATTTT; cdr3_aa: CASSLSGSGQPQHF
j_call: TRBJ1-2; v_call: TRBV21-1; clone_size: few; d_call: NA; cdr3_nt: TGTGCCAGCAGCAAAGATCTGGGGACAGGGAGACGGGAAAACTATGGCTACACCTTC; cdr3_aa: CASSKDLGTGRRENYGYTF
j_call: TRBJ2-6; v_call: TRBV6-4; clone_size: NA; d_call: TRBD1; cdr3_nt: TGTGCCAGCAGTGAGGGACAGGGGTCAGGCGGGGCCAACGTCCTGACTTTC; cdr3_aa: CASSEGQGSGGANVLTF
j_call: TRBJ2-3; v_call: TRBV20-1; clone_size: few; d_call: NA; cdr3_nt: TGCAGTGCTAGAGAAGTAGGTGGAGATACGCAGTATTTT; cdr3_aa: CSAREVGGDTQYF